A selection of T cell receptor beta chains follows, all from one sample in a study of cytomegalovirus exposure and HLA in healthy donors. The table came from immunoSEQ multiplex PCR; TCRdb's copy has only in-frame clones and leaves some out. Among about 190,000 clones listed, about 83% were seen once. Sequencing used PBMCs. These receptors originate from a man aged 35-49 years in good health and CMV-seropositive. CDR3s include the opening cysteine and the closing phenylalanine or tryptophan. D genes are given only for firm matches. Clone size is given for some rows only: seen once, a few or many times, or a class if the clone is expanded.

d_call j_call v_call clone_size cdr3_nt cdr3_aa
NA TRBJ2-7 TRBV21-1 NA TGTGCCAGCAGTCATAGCGGGAGTTTGAGGTACGAGCAGTACTTC CASSHSGSLRYEQYF
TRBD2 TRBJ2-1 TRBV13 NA TGTGCCAGCAGCTTAGGCCGGGCGGGAGCGGTTGAGCAGTTCTTC CASSLGRAGAVEQFF
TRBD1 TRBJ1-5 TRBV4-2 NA TGTGCCAGCAGCGCCGGACAGGGAAGCAATCAGCCCCAGCATTTT CASSAGQGSNQPQHF
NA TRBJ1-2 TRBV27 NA TGTGCCAGCAGTCTCAGACGGGGAGCTAACTATGGCTACACCTTC CASSLRRGANYGYTF
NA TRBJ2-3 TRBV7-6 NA TGTGCCAGCAGCTCTACAGATACGCAGTATTTT CASSSTDTQYF
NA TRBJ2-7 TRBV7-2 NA TGTGCCAGCAGCTCGTCCTCCTACGAGCAGTACTTC CASSSSSYEQYF
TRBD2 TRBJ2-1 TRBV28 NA TGTGCCAGCATAGGGAGCGGGATACCTTACAATGAGCAGTTCTTC CASIGSGIPYNEQFF
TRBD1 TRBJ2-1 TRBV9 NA TGTGCCAGCAGCCGAACACAGGGGTTTTACAATGAGCAGTTCTTC CASSRTQGFYNEQFF
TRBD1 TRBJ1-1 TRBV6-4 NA TGTGCCAGCAGTGTCGAGACAGGGGGGACTGAAGCTTTCTTT CASSVETGGTEAFF
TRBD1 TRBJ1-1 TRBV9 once TGTGCCAGCAGCGTAGTCAGGGGGACTGAAGCTTTCTTT CASSVVRGTEAFF
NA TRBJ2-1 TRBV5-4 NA TGTGCCAGCAGCCTGCGGGACTTTTACAATGAGCAGTTCTTC CASSLRDFYNEQFF
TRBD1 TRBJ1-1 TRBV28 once TGTGCCAGCATCACAGGGGCGGGGAACACTGAAGCTTTCTTT CASITGAGNTEAFF
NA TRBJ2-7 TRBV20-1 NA TGCAGTGCTGTGCGTAGCGAGCAGTACTTC CSAVRSEQYF
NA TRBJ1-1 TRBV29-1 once TGCAGCGCACCGGGGGGGGGCTTAGGCACTGAAGCTTTCTTT CSAPGGGLGTEAFF
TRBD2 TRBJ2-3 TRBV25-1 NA TGTGCCAGCAGTGAATTTAGCGGGAGCACAGATACGCAGTATTTT CASSEFSGSTDTQYF
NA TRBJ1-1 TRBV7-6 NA TGTGCCAGCAGCTTAGAAGTTGGGGCACTTAGCACTGAAGCTTTCTTT CASSLEVGALSTEAFF
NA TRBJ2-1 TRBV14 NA TGTGCCAGCAGCCAACTCGGTAGCTCCTACAATGAGCAGTTCTTC CASSQLGSSYNEQFF
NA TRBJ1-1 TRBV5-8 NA TGTGCCAGCAGCGGACAGTTAAACACTGAAGCTTTCTTT CASSGQLNTEAFF
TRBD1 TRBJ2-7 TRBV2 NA TGTGCCAGCAGCGAGGAACCGGGACAGGGGTCCAGATACGAGCAGTACTTC CASSEEPGQGSRYEQYF
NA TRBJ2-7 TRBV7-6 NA TGTGCCAGCAGCCCACCTAGAGTACCCTACGAGCAGTACTTC CASSPPRVPYEQYF
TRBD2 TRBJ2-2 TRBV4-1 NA TGCGCCAGCAGCCGGAGACTAGCGGAAAACGGGGAGCTGTTTTTT CASSRRLAENGELFF
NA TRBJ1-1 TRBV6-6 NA TGTGCCAGCAGTCCCCGGGGGGGCGCGAACACTGAAGCTTTCTTT CASSPRGGANTEAFF
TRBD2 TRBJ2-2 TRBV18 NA TGTGCCAGCTCACCACTTTCCAGCGGGAGTACCATCGGGGAGCTGTTTTTT CASSPLSSGSTIGELFF
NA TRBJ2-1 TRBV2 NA TGTGCCAGCCGTAAAACTTACAATGAGCAGTTCTTC CASRKTYNEQFF
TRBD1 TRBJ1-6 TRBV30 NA TGTGCCTGCCGAACAGGGGCAAATTCACCCCTCCACTTT CACRTGANSPLHF
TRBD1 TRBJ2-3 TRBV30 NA TGTGCCTGGACGGACAGGTCGGGCCCAGATACGCAGTATTTT CAWTDRSGPDTQYF
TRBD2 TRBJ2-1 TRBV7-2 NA TGTGCCAGCAAGTTCACCGGGACTAGCGGGCCCCTTTCGTACAATGAGCAGTTCTTC CASKFTGTSGPLSYNEQFF
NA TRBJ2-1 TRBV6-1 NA TGTGCCACCCTCAAGGGGGGGTCCTACAATGAGCAGTTCTTC CATLKGGSYNEQFF
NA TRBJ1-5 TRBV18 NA TGTGCCAGCTCACCACCCGGCAATCAGCCCCAGCATTTT CASSPPGNQPQHF
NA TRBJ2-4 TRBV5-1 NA TGCGCCAGCAGCCCCGGCTCGGGAGAAAACATTCAGTACTTC CASSPGSGENIQYF
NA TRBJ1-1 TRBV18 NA TGTGCCAGCTCACCAGAGGCTACGGGGACTGAAGCTTTCTTT CASSPEATGTEAFF
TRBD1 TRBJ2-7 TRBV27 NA TGTGCCAGCAGTTCCCGCACCGGGACAGGATTCTACGAGCAGTACTTC CASSSRTGTGFYEQYF
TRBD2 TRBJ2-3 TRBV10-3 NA TGTGCCATCAGAGGTCAAGGGAAACTAGCGGGAGAATCAGATACGCAGTATTTT CAIRGQGKLAGESDTQYF
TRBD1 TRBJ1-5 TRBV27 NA TGTGCCAGCAGTTCCAGGGGGAACCAGCCCCAGCATTTT CASSSRGNQPQHF
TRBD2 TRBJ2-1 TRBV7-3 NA TGTGCCAGCAGCTTAACACTAGCGGGTCACAATGAGCAGTTCTTC CASSLTLAGHNEQFF
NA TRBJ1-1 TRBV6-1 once TGTGCCAGCACGGGAAGTCGAATGGGCACTGAAGCTTTCTTT CASTGSRMGTEAFF
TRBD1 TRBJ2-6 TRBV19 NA TGTGCCAGTAGTCGACAGGGGAGCGGTGGGGCCAACGTCCTGACTTTC CASSRQGSGGANVLTF
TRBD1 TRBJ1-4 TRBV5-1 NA TGCGCCAGCAGCTTCCGACAGGGGGCCGATGAAAAACTGTTTTTT CASSFRQGADEKLFF
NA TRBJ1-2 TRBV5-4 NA TGTGCCAGCAGCTTCGGGGGGGGGTATTATGGCTACACCTTC CASSFGGGYYGYTF
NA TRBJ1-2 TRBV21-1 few TGTGCCAGCAGCAAAGCGACAGGACTGGTTGATGGCTACACCTTC CASSKATGLVDGYTF
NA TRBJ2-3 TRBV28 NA TGTGCCAGCAGTGGAGGGACTTTGCCTAGCACAGATACGCAGTATTTT CASSGGTLPSTDTQYF
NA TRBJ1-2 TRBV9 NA TGTGCCAGCAACTTCATCGGGAAACATGGCTACACCTTC CASNFIGKHGYTF
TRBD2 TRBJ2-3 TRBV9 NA TGTGCCAGCAGCGCTAGCGGGAGCACAGATACGCAGTATTTT CASSASGSTDTQYF
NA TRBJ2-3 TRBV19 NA TGTGCCAGTAACCGACAGACCACAGATACGCAGTATTTT CASNRQTTDTQYF
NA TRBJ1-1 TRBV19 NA TGTGCCAGTCGAGACAGAACGAACACTGAAGCTTTCTTT CASRDRTNTEAFF
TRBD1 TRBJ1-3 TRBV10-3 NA TGTGCCATCAGTGAAGGGGACAGAGTCTCTGGAAACACCATATATTTT CAISEGDRVSGNTIYF
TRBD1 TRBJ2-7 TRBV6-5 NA TGTGCCAGCAGGGGACAGGGATACTCCTACGAGCAGTACTTC CASRGQGYSYEQYF
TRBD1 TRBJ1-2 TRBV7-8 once TGTGCCAGCAGACCTGGACAGGGAGCGGACACCTTC CASRPGQGADTF
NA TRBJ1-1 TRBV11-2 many TGTGCCAGCAGCAAGGGGAATCTGAACACTGAAGCTTTCTTT CASSKGNLNTEAFF
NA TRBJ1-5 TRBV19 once TGTGCCAGTAGTTCCCAGGGAGCGGGTCAGCCCCAGCATTTT CASSSQGAGQPQHF
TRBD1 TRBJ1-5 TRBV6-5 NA TGTGCCAGCAGTCAGACTGGGACAGGGAATCAGCCCCAGCATTTT CASSQTGTGNQPQHF
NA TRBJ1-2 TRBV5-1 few TGCGCCAGCAGCCCTCCGGGGCAGGGGATTGAAGGCTACACCTTC CASSPPGQGIEGYTF
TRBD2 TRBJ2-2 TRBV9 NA TGTGCCAGCAGCGCCGGGACTAGCGGCCCCGGGGAGCTGTTTTTT CASSAGTSGPGELFF
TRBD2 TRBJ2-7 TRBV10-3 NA TGTGCCATCAGTGAGTCTACCGGGGGGGGTTGGAACGAGCAGTACTTC CAISESTGGGWNEQYF
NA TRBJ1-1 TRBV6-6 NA TGTGCCAGCAGTTGGGGGCAGTTGAACACTGAAGCTTTCTTT CASSWGQLNTEAFF
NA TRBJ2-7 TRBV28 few TGTGCCAGCAGTGGCCGGACTTCTCTTACGTGGGAGCAGTACTTC CASSGRTSLTWEQYF
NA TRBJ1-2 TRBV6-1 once TGTGCCAGCAGTGCCGACCTTGGGAGCGGCTACACCTTC CASSADLGSGYTF
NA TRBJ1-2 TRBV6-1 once TGTGCCAGCAGTGTGGACAGCTTCTATGGCTACACCTTC CASSVDSFYGYTF
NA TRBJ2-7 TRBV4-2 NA TGTGCCAGCAGCCACGACAGGAACTACGAGCAGTACTTC CASSHDRNYEQYF